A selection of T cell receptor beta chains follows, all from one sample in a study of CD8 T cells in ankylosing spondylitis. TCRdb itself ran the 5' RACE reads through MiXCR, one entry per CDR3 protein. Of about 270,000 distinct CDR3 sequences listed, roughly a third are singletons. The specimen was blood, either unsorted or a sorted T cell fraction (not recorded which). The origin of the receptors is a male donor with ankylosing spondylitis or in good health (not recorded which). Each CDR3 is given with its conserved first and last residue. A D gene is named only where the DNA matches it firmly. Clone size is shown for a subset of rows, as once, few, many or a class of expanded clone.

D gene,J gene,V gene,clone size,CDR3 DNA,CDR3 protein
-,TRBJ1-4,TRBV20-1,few,TGCAGTGCCCCTGGGGACGGCCCCTCGTCCGAAAAACTGTTTTTT,CSAPGDGPSSEKLFF
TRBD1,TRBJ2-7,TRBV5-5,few,TGTGCCAGCAGCTTGGGGGGACAGGGTGCCGAGCAGTACTTC,CASSLGGQGAEQYF
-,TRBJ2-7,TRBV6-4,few,TGTGCCAGCAGTGAACGTCCCGGGGCCGGCTACGAGCAGTACTTC,CASSERPGAGYEQYF
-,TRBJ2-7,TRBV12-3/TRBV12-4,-,TGTGCCAGCAGTTTAACGACAGACTACGAGCAGTACTTC,CASSLTTDYEQYF
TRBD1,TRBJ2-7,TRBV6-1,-,TGTGCCAGCAGTGCGGACAGGGACCACGAGCAGTACTTC,CASSADRDHEQYF
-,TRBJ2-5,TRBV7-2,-,TGTGCCAGCAGCTCCACCGGGACTGGGAGCGGGACCCAGTACTTC,CASSSTGTGSGTQYF
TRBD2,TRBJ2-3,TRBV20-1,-,TGCAGTGCTAGAGTCCCTAGCGGGGTGGGAGATACGCAGTATTTT,CSARVPSGVGDTQYF
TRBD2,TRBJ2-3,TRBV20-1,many,TGCAGTGCTAGGGGGGGGGACTTCACAGATACGCAGTATTTT,CSARGGDFTDTQYF
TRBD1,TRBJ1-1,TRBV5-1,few,TGCGCCAGCAGCACTAACAGGGGGCGCGAGGGCACTGAAGCTTTCTTT,CASSTNRGREGTEAFF
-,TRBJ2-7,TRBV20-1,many,TGCAGTGCAGGGGGACCCCCCTACGAGCAGTACTTC,CSAGGPPYEQYF
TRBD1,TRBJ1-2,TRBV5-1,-,TGCGCCAGCAGGCCGGGACAGGGTAACTATGGCTACACCTTC,CASRPGQGNYGYTF
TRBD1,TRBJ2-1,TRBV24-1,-,TGTGCCACCAGTGACCCGGTGGGACAGGGAACCTACAATGAGCAGTTCTTC,CATSDPVGQGTYNEQFF
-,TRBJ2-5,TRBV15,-,TGTGCCACCAGCAGAGATACGCAGAAGTGGGAGACCCAGTACTTC,CATSRDTQKWETQYF
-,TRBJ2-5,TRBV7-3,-,TGTGCCAGCAGCAGCGGCCCAAGAGAGACCCAGTACTTC,CASSSGPRETQYF
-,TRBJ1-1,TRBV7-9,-,TGTGCCAGCAGCCACGACCAGATCATGAACACTGAAGCTTTCTTT,CASSHDQIMNTEAFF
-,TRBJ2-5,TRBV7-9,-,TGTGCCAGCAGCCGTACCGAGGGCATGGGGGAGACCCAGTACTTC,CASSRTEGMGETQYF
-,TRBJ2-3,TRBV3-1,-,TGTGCCAGCAGCCAGGGTAAGGATACGCAGTATTTT,CASSQGKDTQYF
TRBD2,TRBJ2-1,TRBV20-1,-,TGCAGTGCCAGCTCCGGGACTAGCGCCCACAATGAGCAGTTCTTC,CSASSGTSAHNEQFF
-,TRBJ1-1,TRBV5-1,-,TGCGCCAGCAGCTTGGGGATCTCGAACACTGAAGCTTTCTTT,CASSLGISNTEAFF
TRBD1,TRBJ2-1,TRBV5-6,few,TGTGCCAGCAGCTCTCATCCAGGGGGCCTTGAGCAGTTCTTC,CASSSHPGGLEQFF
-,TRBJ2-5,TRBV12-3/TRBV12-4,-,TGTGCCAGCAGTTTTGCGGAAGGGGAGACCCAGTACTTC,CASSFAEGETQYF
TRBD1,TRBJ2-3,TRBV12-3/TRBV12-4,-,TGTGCCAGCAGTCGGGACAGAAGAACAGATACGCAGTATTTT,CASSRDRRTDTQYF
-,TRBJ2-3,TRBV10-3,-,TGTGCCATCAGATCACAGGACTCTTCAGATACGCAGTATTTT,CAIRSQDSSDTQYF
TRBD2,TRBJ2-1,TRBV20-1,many,TGCAGTGCCCCACCCAGCGGGGTGGGGAATGAGCAGTTCTTC,CSAPPSGVGNEQFF
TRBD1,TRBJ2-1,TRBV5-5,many,TGTGCCAGCAGCCCGACGGCAGGGGGCAATGAGCAGTTCTTC,CASSPTAGGNEQFF
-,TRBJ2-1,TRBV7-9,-,TGTGCCAGCAGGTTAGTTGCCATGTCCTACAATGAGCAGTTCTTC,CASRLVAMSYNEQFF
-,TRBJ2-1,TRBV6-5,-,TGTGCCAGCAGTTATTTGTCGGGGCAGAGCTCCTACAATGAGCAGTTCTTC,CASSYLSGQSSYNEQFF
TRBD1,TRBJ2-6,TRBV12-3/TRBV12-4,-,TGTGCCAGCAGTAGGGACAGGGTTAATGGGGCCAACGTCCTGACTTTC,CASSRDRVNGANVLTF
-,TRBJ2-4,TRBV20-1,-,TGCAGTGCTAGATGGGTACAGGAAAACATTCAGTACTTC,CSARWVQENIQYF
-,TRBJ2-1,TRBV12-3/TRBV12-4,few,TGTGCCAGCAGTACGACGAGCTCCTACAATGAGCAGTTCTTC,CASSTTSSYNEQFF
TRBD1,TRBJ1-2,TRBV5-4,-,TGTGCCAGCAGCTTGGACTCCACAGGGGCCTATGGCTACACCTTC,CASSLDSTGAYGYTF
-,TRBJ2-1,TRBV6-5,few,TGTGCCAGCAGTTACGATTCCTACAATGAGCAGTTCTTC,CASSYDSYNEQFF
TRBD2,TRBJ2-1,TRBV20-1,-,TGCAGTGCTGAGCGGGGGTCGTACAATGAGCAGTTCTTC,CSAERGSYNEQFF
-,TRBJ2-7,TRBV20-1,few,TGCAGTGCCCCTCTTTCTGAGACTATCACCCCTAACGAGCAGTACTTC,CSAPLSETITPNEQYF
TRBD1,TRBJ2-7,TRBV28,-,TGTGCCAGCAGCTCTTTTGGGCAGGGGGCCTACGAGCAGTACTTC,CASSSFGQGAYEQYF
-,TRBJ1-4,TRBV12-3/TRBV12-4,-,TGTGCCAGCAGTCGCCTGGGGGGGTCGGGGGAAAAACTGTTTTTT,CASSRLGGSGEKLFF
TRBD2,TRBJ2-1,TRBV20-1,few,TGCAGTGCTAGCGACCGACTAGCGGGGGGTCCAAATGAGCAGTTCTTC,CSASDRLAGGPNEQFF
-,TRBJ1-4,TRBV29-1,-,TGCAGTGCCGCGGGGAATGAAAAACTGTTTTTT,CSAAGNEKLFF
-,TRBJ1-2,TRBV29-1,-,TGCAGCGTTGAGCGGGGACCTAACTATGGCTACACCTTC,CSVERGPNYGYTF
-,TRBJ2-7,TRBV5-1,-,TGCGCCAGCAGCTTGTTGGACGAGCAGTACTTC,CASSLLDEQYF
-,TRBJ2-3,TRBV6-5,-,TGTGCCAGCAGTTACTCTGACCAGTTCAATACGCAGTATTTT,CASSYSDQFNTQYF
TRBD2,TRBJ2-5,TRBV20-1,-,TGCAGTGCTAGAGTACCGGGGGGATACCAAGAGACCCAGTACTTC,CSARVPGGYQETQYF
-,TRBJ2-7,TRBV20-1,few,TGCAGTGCCAGGATATTTCGAGGGGTCAGCTCCTACGAGCAGTACTTC,CSARIFRGVSSYEQYF
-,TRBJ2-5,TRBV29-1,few,TGCAGCGTGGGGCCCAGACTATCACAAGAGACCCAGTACTTC,CSVGPRLSQETQYF
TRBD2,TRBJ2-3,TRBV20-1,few,TGCAGTGCTAGAGCTGAGCGGGGGAACACAGATACGCAGTATTTT,CSARAERGNTDTQYF
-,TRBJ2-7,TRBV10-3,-,TGTGCCATCAGTACGGACTATTCCTACGAGCAGTACTTC,CAISTDYSYEQYF
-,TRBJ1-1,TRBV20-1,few,TGCAGTGCTCGACCTTGGAACACTGAAGCTTTCTTT,CSARPWNTEAFF
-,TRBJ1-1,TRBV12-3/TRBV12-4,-,TGTGCCAGCAGTTCCTCGGAGAACACTGAAGCTTTCTTT,CASSSSENTEAFF
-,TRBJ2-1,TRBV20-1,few,TGCAGTGCTAGGTGGCCCGTCGGCGATGAGCAGTTCTTC,CSARWPVGDEQFF
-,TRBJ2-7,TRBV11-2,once,TGTGCCAGCAGCTTAGTAACACAGGCCTACGAGCAGTACTTC,CASSLVTQAYEQYF
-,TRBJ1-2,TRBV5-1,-,TGCGCCAGCAGATGGACAGACTCGAATGGCTACACCTTC,CASRWTDSNGYTF
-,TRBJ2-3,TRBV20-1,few,TGCAGTGCTAGACTGGGGGTTACAGATACGCAGTATTTT,CSARLGVTDTQYF
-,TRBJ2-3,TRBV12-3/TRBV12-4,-,TGTGCCAGCAGTTTTCTACATAGGACAGATACGCAGTATTTT,CASSFLHRTDTQYF
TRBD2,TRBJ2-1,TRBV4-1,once,TGCGCCAGCAGCCAACATGTAGCGGGGGGGCTCAATGAGCAGTTCTTC,CASSQHVAGGLNEQFF